Listed below are T cell receptor beta chains from one sample, sequenced in a study of blood T cell repertoires in COVID-19. Produced via immunoSEQ multiplex PCR; TCRdb's table is partial and in-frame only. The sample holds approximately 53,000 clones, approximately 90% seen once. The sample consisted of peripheral blood. The receptors come from a woman of 80 years or more with acute or convalescent COVID-19. CDR3s include the opening cysteine and the closing phenylalanine or tryptophan. D genes are given only for firm matches. Not every row has a clone size; where given, it reads once, few, many or a size class.

d_gene	j_gene	v_gene	abundance	CDR3aa	CDR3nt
NA	TRBJ1-2	TRBV21-1	NA	CASSKAGGDRPDRDGYTF	TGTGCCAGCAGCAAAGCGGGGGGGGACAGGCCGGATCGGGATGGCTACACCTTC
TRBD2	TRBJ2-1	TRBV15	NA	CATSSKGTRKNNEQFF	TGTGCCACCAGCAGTAAAGGGACTAGAAAAAACAATGAGCAGTTCTTC
NA	TRBJ1-2	TRBV12-3/TRBV12-4	NA	CASTTRPDGYTF	TGTGCCAGCACCACGAGGCCGGATGGCTACACCTTC
TRBD1	TRBJ1-5	TRBV6-2/TRBV6-3	once	CASSYSITRGTGANNQPQHF	TGTGCCAGCAGTTACTCGATCACTAGAGGGACAGGGGCCAACAATCAGCCCCAGCATTTT
TRBD1	TRBJ1-2	TRBV19	NA	CASSSDRVGGGGYTF	TGTGCCAGTAGTAGCGACAGGGTAGGAGGGGGTGGCTACACCTTC
NA	TRBJ1-1	TRBV29-1	NA	CSAVTANTEAFF	TGCAGCGCCGTGACAGCGAACACTGAAGCTTTCTTT
NA	TRBJ1-5	TRBV28	NA	CASSRGIGRGNQPQHF	TGTGCCAGCAGTAGAGGGATTGGGAGAGGCAATCAGCCCCAGCATTTT
TRBD2	TRBJ2-3	TRBV27	NA	CASSLSGLAGGDTQYF	TGTGCCAGCAGTTTATCAGGGCTAGCGGGAGGAGATACGCAGTATTTT
TRBD2	TRBJ2-2	TRBV2	NA	CASTLGASGKAGELFF	TGTGCCAGCACCCTGGGGGCTAGCGGGAAGGCCGGGGAGCTGTTTTTT
TRBD1	TRBJ1-6	TRBV7-9	NA	CASSRQLLTGGYNSPLHF	TGTGCCAGCAGCCGACAACTACTCACAGGGGGCTATAATTCACCCCTCCACTTT
NA	TRBJ1-4	TRBV4-1	NA	CASSLRGQNNEKLFF	TGCGCCAGCAGCCTGAGAGGACAGAACAATGAAAAACTGTTTTTT
TRBD1	TRBJ1-3	TRBV28	NA	CASRSGTGIGNTIYF	TGTGCCAGCAGGTCCGGGACAGGGATTGGAAACACCATATATTTT
NA	TRBJ1-5	TRBV7-2	NA	CASSYSTNQPQHF	TGTGCCAGCAGCTACTCAACCAATCAGCCCCAGCATTTT
TRBD1	TRBJ2-3	TRBV19	NA	CASSGQGFTDTQYF	TGTGCCAGTTCAGGACAGGGGTTCACAGATACGCAGTATTTT
NA	TRBJ2-2	TRBV5-4	NA	CASSFGGPNTGELFF	TGTGCCAGCAGCTTTGGCGGTCCGAACACCGGGGAGCTGTTTTTT
NA	TRBJ2-5	TRBV21-1	NA	CASSKALDSPPYQETQYF	TGTGCCAGCAGCAAAGCGCTGGACAGCCCGCCGTACCAAGAGACCCAGTACTTC
NA	TRBJ2-1	TRBV3-1/TRBV3-2	NA	CASSQDGGAEQFF	TGTGCCAGCAGCCAAGATGGGGGGGCTGAGCAGTTCTTC
TRBD1	TRBJ1-6	TRBV2	NA	CASSDVGQGRGSPLHF	TGTGCCAGCAGTGACGTGGGACAGGGAAGGGGTTCACCCCTCCACTTT
NA	TRBJ2-5	TRBV7-2	once	CASSYGQQETQYF	TGTGCCAGCAGTTACGGACAGCAAGAGACCCAGTACTTC
NA	TRBJ1-6	TRBV30	NA	CAFQTGRRSSYNSPLHF	TGTGCCTTCCAGACCGGCAGAAGGAGCTCCTATAATTCACCCCTCCACTTT
NA	TRBJ2-7	TRBV30	NA	CATRFAYEQYF	TGTGCCACACGTTTCGCCTACGAGCAGTACTTC
TRBD1	TRBJ1-1	TRBV9	few	CASSARGLGTEAFF	TGTGCCAGCAGCGCCAGGGGGCTTGGCACTGAAGCTTTCTTT
NA	TRBJ2-2	TRBV6-5	NA	CASSYSKLLGGELFF	TGTGCCAGCAGTTACTCGAAACTCCTCGGCGGGGAGCTGTTTTTT
NA	TRBJ1-1	TRBV21-1	NA	CASRPFVGRANTEAFF	TGTGCCAGCAGACCTTTCGTGGGCAGGGCGAACACTGAAGCTTTCTTT
TRBD2	TRBJ2-3	TRBV13	NA	CASTIRAGSTDTQYF	TGTGCCAGCACCATCCGAGCGGGGAGCACAGATACGCAGTATTTT
NA	TRBJ1-2	TRBV19	NA	CASSNREGYGYTF	TGTGCCAGTAGTAACAGGGAAGGGTATGGCTACACCTTC
NA	TRBJ2-3	TRBV2	NA	CASKVGRNTDTQYF	TGTGCCAGCAAGGTCGGGAGAAACACAGATACGCAGTATTTT
NA	TRBJ1-6	TRBV6-5	NA	CASRFAVGGNSPLHF	TGTGCCAGCAGATTCGCGGTAGGCGGGAATTCACCCCTCCACTTT
NA	TRBJ1-2	TRBV3-1/TRBV3-2	NA	CASSQEEQQGYTF	TGTGCCAGCAGCCAAGAGGAACAGCAAGGCTACACCTTC
NA	TRBJ1-1	TRBV11-3	NA	CASSLSGANTEAFF	TGTGCCAGCAGCTTATCAGGGGCGAACACTGAAGCTTTCTTT
TRBD2	TRBJ2-7	TRBV7-2	NA	CASRVAGGPHEQYF	TGTGCCAGCAGAGTAGCGGGAGGGCCCCACGAGCAGTACTTC
NA	TRBJ1-3	TRBV4-1	NA	CASSQGWEGALGNTIYF	TGCGCCAGCAGCCAGGGTTGGGAAGGGGCTCTAGGAAACACCATATATTTT
TRBD2	TRBJ2-3	TRBV13	NA	CASSLTLASKADTQYF	TGTGCCAGCAGCTTGACACTAGCGTCTAAAGCGGATACGCAGTATTTT
TRBD1	TRBJ2-2	TRBV5-6	NA	CASSRRTGQLSGELFF	TGTGCCAGCAGCAGACGGACAGGGCAGTTATCCGGGGAGCTGTTTTTT
NA	TRBJ1-3	TRBV19	NA	CASSISGNTIYF	TGTGCCAGTAGTATAAGCGGAAACACCATATATTTT
NA	TRBJ2-3	TRBV28	NA	CASSSRDTQYF	TGTGCCAGCAGCTCTAGGGATACGCAGTATTTT
NA	TRBJ2-3	TRBV7-2	NA	CASSLGASTDTQYF	TGTGCCAGCAGCTTAGGGGCCAGCACAGATACGCAGTATTTT
TRBD2	TRBJ2-1	TRBV12-3/TRBV12-4	NA	CASSGGGYNEQFF	TGTGCCAGCTCGGGAGGGGGATACAATGAGCAGTTCTTC
NA	TRBJ2-3	TRBV1	NA	CTSSQDPGLAGVPSSDTQYF	TGCACCAGCAGCCAAGATCCAGGACTAGCGGGAGTCCCTAGCTCAGATACGCAGTATTTT
TRBD2	TRBJ2-2	TRBV4-2	NA	CASSQHSGSGTGELFF	TGTGCCAGCAGCCAACACAGCGGGAGTGGCACCGGGGAGCTGTTTTTT
TRBD2	TRBJ2-2	TRBV4-3	NA	CASSQVAGVAGELFF	TGCGCCAGCAGCCAAGTAGCGGGAGTTGCCGGGGAGCTGTTTTTT
TRBD1	TRBJ1-5	TRBV18	NA	CASSPSMGQGNQPQHF	TGTGCCAGCTCACCCTCCATGGGACAGGGGAACCAGCCCCAGCATTTT
NA	TRBJ1-1	TRBV7-8	NA	CASSLYLNTEAFF	TGTGCCAGCAGCTTATATCTGAACACTGAAGCTTTCTTT
TRBD2	TRBJ2-2	TRBV4-2	NA	CASSQEVAGVTGELFF	TGTGCCAGCAGCCAAGAGGTAGCGGGAGTCACCGGGGAGCTGTTTTTT
NA	TRBJ1-1	TRBV4-3	NA	CASRLNAGSSTEAFF	TGCGCCAGCAGACTTAACGCCGGGTCGAGCACTGAAGCTTTCTTT
TRBD1	TRBJ1-6	TRBV5-8	NA	CASSFRGKDSPLHF	TGTGCCAGCAGCTTCAGGGGGAAAGATTCACCCCTCCACTTT
TRBD2	TRBJ2-1	TRBV5-1	NA	CASSSGLAGGNNEQFF	TGCGCCAGCAGCTCAGGACTAGCGGGAGGAAACAATGAGCAGTTCTTC
NA	TRBJ1-1	TRBV12-3/TRBV12-4	NA	CASSDRENTEAFF	TGTGCCAGCAGTGACCGGGAGAACACTGAAGCTTTCTTT
NA	TRBJ1-5	TRBV28	once	CASSLPTRGNQPQHF	TGTGCCAGCAGTTTACCGACACGAGGCAATCAGCCCCAGCATTTT